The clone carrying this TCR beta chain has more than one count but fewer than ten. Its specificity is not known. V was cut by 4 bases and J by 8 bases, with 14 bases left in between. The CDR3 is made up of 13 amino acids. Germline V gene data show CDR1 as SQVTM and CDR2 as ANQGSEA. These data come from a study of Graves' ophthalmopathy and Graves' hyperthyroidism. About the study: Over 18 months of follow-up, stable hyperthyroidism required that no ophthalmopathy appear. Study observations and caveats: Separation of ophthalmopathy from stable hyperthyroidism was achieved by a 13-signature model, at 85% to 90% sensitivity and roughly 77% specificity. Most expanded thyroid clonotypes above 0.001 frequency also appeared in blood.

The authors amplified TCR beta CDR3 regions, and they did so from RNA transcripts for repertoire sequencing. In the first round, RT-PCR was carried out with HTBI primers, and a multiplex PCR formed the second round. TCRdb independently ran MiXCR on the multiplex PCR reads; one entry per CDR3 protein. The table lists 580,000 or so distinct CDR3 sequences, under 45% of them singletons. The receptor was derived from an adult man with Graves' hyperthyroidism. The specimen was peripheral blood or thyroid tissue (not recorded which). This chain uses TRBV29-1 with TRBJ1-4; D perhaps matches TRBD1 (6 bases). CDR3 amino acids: CSVVGAGEEKLFF. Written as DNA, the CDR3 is TGCAGCGTTGTGGGGGCCGGTGAGGAAAAACTGTTTTTT.